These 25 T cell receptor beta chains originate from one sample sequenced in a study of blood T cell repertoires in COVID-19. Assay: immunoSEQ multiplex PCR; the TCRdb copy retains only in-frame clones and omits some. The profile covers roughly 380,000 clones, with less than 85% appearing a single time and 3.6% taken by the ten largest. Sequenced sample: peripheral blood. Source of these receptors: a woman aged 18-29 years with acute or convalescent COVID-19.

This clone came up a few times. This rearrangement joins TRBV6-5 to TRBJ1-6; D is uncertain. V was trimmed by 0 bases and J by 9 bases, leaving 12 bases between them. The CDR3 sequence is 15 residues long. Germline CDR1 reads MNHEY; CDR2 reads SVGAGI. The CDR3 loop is CASSYSELPSSPLHF. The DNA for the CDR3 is TGTGCCAGCAGTTACTCGGAGTTGCCTAGTTCACCCCTCCACTTT.

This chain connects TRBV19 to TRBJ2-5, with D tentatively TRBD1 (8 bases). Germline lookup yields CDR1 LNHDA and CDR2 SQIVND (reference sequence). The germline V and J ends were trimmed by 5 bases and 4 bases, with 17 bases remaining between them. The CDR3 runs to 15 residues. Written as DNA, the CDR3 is TGTGCCAGTAGTTCGACAGGGGAGGGTACAGAGACCCAGTACTTC. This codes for CASSSTGEGTETQYF.

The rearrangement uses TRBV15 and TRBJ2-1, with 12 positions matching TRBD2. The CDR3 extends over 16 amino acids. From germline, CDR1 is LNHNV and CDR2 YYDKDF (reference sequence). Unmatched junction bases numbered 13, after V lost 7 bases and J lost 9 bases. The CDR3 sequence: CATTTTSGSGMGEQFF. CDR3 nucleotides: TGTGCCACCACCACGACTAGCGGGAGCGGAATGGGTGAGCAGTTCTTC.

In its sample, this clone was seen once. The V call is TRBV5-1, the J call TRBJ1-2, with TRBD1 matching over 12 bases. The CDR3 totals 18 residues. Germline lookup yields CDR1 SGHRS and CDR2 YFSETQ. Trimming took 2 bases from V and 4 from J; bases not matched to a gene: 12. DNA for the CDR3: TGCGCCAGCAGCTTCCGGTCCGGGACAGGGGGCGGTAGCTATGGCTACACCTTC. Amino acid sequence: CASSFRSGTGGGSYGYTF.

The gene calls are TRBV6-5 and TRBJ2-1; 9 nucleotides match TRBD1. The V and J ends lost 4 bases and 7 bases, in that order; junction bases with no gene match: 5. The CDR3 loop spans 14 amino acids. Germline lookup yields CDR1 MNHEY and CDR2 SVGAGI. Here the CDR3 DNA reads TGTGCCAGCAGTTTACAGGGGGCAGCGAATGAGCAGTTCTTC. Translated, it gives CASSLQGAANEQFF.

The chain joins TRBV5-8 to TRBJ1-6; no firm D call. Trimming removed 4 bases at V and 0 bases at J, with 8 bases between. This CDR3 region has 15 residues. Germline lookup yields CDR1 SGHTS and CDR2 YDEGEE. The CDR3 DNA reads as TGTGCCAGCAGCCACGGTAGCTCCTATAATTCACCCCTCCACTTT. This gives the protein CASSHGSSYNSPLHF. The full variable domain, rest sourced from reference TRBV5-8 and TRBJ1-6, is EAGVTQSPTHLIKTRGQQATLRCSPISGHTSVYWYQQALGLGLQFLLWYDEGEERNRGNFPPRFSGRQFPNYSSELNVNALELEDSALYLCASSHGSSYNSPLHFGNGTRLTVT.

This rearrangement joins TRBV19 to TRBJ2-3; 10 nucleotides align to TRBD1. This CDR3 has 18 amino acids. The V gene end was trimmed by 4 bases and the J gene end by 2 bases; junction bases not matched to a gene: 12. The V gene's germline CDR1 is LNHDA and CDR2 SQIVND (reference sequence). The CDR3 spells CASSSPPGQGGTTDTQYF. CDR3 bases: TGTGCCAGTAGTAGCCCCCCTGGACAGGGGGGAACCACAGATACGCAGTATTTT.

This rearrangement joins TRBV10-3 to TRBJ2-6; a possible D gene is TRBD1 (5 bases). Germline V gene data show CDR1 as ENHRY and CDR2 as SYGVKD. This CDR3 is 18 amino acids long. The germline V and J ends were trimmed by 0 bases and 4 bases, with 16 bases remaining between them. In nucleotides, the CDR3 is TGTGCCATCAGTGAGTCCGACAGCTCCCGTTTGGGGGCCAACGTCCTGACTTTC. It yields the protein CAISESDSSRLGANVLTF.

The CDR3 nucleotides read TGTGCCAGCAGGCGGGGGAGCGGATCCCAAGAGACCCAGTACTTC. Translating it yields CASRRGSGSQETQYF. The chain recombines TRBV28 with TRBJ2-5, with 7 bases matching TRBD2. The CDR3 covers 15 residues. Germline assignment: CDR1 MDHEN and CDR2 SYDVKM. J lost 1 base, V lost 6 bases, and 8 bases had no gene match.

Written as DNA, the CDR3 is TGTGCCAGCAGCCAAGTCTCGGGAGCCAATGAGCAGTTCTTC. This translates into CASSQVSGANEQFF. The rearrangement joins TRBV3-1 (or the pseudogene TRBV3-2) to TRBJ2-1, with D perhaps matching TRBD2 (6 bases). Germline V lookup: CDR1 LGHDT, CDR2 YNNKEL (reference sequence). The CDR3 length is 14 residues. Trimming removed 1 base from V and 6 bases from J, with 10 bases in between.

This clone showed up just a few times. The CDR3 protein is CASSYPGQDYGYTF. The CDR3 DNA follows: TGTGCCAGCAGTTACCCCGGACAGGACTATGGCTACACCTTC. This rearrangement joins TRBV6-6 to TRBJ1-2; TRBD1 matches 7 bases. Trimming removed 2 bases from V and 3 bases from J; junction bases left unmatched: 3. Germline V gene lookup returns CDR1 MNHNY and CDR2 SVGAGI (reference sequence). This CDR3 is built from 14 residues.

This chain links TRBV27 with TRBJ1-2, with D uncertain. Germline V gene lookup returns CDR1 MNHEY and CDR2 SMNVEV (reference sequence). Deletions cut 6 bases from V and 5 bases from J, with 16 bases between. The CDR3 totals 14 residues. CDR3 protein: CASSFKEFGYGYTF. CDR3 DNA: TGTGCCAGCAGCTTTAAGGAGTTCGGGTATGGCTACACCTTC.

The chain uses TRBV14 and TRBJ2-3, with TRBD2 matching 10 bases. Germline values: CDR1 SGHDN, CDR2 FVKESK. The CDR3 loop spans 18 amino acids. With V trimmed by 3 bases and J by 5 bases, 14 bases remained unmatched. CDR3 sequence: CASSQLRQAGGPIDTQYF. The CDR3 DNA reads TGTGCCAGCAGCCAGCTACGTCAAGCGGGGGGGCCAATAGATACGCAGTATTTT. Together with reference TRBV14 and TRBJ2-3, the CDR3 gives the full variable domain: EAGVTQFPSHSVIEKGQTVTLRCDPISGHDNLYWYRRVMGKEIKFLLHFVKESKQDESGMPNNRFLAERTGGTYSTLKVQPAELEDSGVYFCASSQLRQAGGPIDTQYFGPGTRLTVL.

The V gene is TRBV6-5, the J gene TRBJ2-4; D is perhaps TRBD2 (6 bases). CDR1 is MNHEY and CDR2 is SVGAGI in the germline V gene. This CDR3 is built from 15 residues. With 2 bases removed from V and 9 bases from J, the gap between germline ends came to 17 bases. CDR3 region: CASSYIGSGVSIQYF. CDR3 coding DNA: TGTGCCAGCAGTTACATCGGTTCGGGGGTTAGCATTCAGTACTTC.

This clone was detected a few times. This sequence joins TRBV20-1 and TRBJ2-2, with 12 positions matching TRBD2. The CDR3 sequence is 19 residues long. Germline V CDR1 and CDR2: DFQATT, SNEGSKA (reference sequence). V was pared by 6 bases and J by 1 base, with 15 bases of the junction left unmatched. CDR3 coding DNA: TGCAGTGCCAGTAAATACCTCGGACTAGCGGGAATGAACACCGGGGAGCTGTTTTTT. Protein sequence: CSASKYLGLAGMNTGELFF.

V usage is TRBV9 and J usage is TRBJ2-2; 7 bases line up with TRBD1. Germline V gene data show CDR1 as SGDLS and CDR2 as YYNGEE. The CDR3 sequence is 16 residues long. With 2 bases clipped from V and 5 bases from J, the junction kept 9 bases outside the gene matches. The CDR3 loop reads CASSVRLRGQTGELFF. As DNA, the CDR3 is TGTGCCAGCAGCGTCCGACTAAGGGGGCAAACCGGGGAGCTGTTTTTT.

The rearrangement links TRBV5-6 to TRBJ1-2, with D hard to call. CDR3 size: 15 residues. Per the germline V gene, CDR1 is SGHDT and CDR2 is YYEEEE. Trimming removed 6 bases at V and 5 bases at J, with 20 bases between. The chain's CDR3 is CASTSREGPLYGYTF. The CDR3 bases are TGTGCCAGCACTTCGAGGGAGGGTCCCCTGTATGGCTACACCTTC. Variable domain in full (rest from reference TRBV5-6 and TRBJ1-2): DAGVTQSPTHLIKTRGQQVTLRCSPKSGHDTVSWYQQALGQGPQFIFQYYEEEERQRGNFPDRFSGHQFPNYSSELNVNALLLGDSALYLCASTSREGPLYGYTFGSGTRLTVV.

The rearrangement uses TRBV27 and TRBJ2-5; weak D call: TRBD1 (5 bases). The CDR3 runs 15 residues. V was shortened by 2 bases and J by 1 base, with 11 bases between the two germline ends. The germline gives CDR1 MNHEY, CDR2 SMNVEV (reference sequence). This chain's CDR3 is CASSLGRAVQETQYF. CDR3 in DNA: TGTGCCAGCAGTTTAGGCAGGGCCGTCCAAGAGACCCAGTACTTC.

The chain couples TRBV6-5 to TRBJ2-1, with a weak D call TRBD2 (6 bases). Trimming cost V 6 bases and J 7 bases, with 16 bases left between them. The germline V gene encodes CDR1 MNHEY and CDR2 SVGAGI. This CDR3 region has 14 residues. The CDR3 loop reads CASSGLRSWNEQFF. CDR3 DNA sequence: TGTGCCAGCAGCGGACTACGCTCTTGGAATGAGCAGTTCTTC.

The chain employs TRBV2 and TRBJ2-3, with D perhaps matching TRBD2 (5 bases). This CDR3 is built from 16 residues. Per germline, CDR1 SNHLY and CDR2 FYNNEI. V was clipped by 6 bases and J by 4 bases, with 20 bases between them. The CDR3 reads CASSPGEPRRADTQYF. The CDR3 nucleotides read TGTGCCAGCAGCCCCGGGGAACCCCGGCGGGCAGATACGCAGTATTTT.

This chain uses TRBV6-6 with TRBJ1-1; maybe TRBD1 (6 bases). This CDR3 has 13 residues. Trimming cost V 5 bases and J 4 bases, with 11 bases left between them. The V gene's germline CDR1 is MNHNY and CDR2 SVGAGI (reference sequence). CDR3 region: CASSLGRGTEAFF. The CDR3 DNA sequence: TGTGCCAGCAGTCTGGGCAGGGGCACTGAAGCTTTCTTT.

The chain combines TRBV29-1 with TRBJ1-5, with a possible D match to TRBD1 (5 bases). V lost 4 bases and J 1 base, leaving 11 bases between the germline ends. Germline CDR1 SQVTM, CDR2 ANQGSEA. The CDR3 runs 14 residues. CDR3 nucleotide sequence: TGCAGCGTTGCAGGGATGGGAAGCAATCAGCCCCAGCATTTT. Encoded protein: CSVAGMGSNQPQHF.

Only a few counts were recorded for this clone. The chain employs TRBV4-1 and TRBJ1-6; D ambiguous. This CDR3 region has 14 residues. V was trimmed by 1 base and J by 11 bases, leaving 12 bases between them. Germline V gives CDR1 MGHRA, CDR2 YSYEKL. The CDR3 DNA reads TGCGCCAGCAGCCAAGTACGAGAGAATGCACCCCTCCACTTT. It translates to CASSQVRENAPLHF.

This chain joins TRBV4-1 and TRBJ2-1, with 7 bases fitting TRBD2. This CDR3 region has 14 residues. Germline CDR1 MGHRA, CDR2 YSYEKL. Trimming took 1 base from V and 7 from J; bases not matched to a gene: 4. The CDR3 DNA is TGCGCCAGCAGCCAAGTGGGAGGGCAGAATGAGCAGTTCTTC. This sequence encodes CASSQVGGQNEQFF.

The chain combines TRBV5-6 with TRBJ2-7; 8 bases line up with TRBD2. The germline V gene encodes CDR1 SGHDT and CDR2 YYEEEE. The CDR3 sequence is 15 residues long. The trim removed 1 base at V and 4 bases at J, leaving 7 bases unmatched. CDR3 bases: TGTGCCAGCAGCTTGATACAGCGGGAGCGGTACGAGCAGTACTTC. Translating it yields CASSLIQRERYEQYF.